This T cell receptor beta chain appears in the sequencing data of a study of blood T cell repertoires in COVID-19. In the study overall: There were acute and convalescent COVID-19 samples, and they came from the United States, Italy and Spain. T cells, B-cell-depleted T cells, or PBMCs supplied cDNA or gDNA.

The germline gives CDR1 SNHLY, CDR2 FYNNEI. The V end was cut by 6 bases, the J end by 7 bases, with 12 bases between. This CDR3 contains 13 residues. Authors' processing steps: Counts of nucleated cells, estimated from reference gene primer amplification, were obtained. Assay used: immunoSEQ multiplex PCR; TCRdb lists only in-frame clones, some missing. V and J calls and clone size are those listed in that table; D and trimming were worked out from the DNA. Seen here are 100,000 to 150,000 clones, approximately 83% observed once, and the top ten hold about a sixth. Input material: peripheral blood. This sequence originates from a woman between 50 and 59 years old with acute or convalescent COVID-19. This chain uses TRBV2 with TRBJ2-2; D may be TRBD1 (5 bases). The CDR3 sequence: CASSGRADGELFF. The CDR3 DNA reads TGTGCCAGCAGCGGCAGGGCCGACGGGGAGCTGTTTTTT.